The T cell receptor beta chain under discussion was sequenced for a study of identical twins. Study results and limitations: With abundant cord blood beta clonotypes, insertions were fewer; memory repertoires showed no such pattern.

This clonotype was detected only a few times. Its antigen is still unknown. A universal primer site came from template switching; cDNA carried unique molecular identifiers. Using its own MiXCR run on the 5' RACE reads, TCRdb lists one record per CDR3 protein. The sample holds 400,000 to 500,000 distinct CDR3 sequences, 13% to 15% seen once. Everyone who donated was a healthy Caucasian. This CDR3 contains 17 residues. J lost 4 bases, V lost 6 bases, and 15 bases had no gene match. Per germline, CDR1 SNHLY and CDR2 FYNNEI. The same sample was also studied in work on yellow fever vaccine responses in identical twins.

V gene TRBV2 combines with J gene TRBJ2-1, with 7 bases fitting TRBD2. The clonotype originates from a woman between 18 and 29 years old in good health. The material sequenced was CD4+ T cells sorted from blood. The CDR3 region is CASSDTQSGKVYNEQFF. CDR3 coding DNA: TGTGCCAGCAGCGACACACAAAGCGGGAAGGTATACAATGAGCAGTTCTTC.